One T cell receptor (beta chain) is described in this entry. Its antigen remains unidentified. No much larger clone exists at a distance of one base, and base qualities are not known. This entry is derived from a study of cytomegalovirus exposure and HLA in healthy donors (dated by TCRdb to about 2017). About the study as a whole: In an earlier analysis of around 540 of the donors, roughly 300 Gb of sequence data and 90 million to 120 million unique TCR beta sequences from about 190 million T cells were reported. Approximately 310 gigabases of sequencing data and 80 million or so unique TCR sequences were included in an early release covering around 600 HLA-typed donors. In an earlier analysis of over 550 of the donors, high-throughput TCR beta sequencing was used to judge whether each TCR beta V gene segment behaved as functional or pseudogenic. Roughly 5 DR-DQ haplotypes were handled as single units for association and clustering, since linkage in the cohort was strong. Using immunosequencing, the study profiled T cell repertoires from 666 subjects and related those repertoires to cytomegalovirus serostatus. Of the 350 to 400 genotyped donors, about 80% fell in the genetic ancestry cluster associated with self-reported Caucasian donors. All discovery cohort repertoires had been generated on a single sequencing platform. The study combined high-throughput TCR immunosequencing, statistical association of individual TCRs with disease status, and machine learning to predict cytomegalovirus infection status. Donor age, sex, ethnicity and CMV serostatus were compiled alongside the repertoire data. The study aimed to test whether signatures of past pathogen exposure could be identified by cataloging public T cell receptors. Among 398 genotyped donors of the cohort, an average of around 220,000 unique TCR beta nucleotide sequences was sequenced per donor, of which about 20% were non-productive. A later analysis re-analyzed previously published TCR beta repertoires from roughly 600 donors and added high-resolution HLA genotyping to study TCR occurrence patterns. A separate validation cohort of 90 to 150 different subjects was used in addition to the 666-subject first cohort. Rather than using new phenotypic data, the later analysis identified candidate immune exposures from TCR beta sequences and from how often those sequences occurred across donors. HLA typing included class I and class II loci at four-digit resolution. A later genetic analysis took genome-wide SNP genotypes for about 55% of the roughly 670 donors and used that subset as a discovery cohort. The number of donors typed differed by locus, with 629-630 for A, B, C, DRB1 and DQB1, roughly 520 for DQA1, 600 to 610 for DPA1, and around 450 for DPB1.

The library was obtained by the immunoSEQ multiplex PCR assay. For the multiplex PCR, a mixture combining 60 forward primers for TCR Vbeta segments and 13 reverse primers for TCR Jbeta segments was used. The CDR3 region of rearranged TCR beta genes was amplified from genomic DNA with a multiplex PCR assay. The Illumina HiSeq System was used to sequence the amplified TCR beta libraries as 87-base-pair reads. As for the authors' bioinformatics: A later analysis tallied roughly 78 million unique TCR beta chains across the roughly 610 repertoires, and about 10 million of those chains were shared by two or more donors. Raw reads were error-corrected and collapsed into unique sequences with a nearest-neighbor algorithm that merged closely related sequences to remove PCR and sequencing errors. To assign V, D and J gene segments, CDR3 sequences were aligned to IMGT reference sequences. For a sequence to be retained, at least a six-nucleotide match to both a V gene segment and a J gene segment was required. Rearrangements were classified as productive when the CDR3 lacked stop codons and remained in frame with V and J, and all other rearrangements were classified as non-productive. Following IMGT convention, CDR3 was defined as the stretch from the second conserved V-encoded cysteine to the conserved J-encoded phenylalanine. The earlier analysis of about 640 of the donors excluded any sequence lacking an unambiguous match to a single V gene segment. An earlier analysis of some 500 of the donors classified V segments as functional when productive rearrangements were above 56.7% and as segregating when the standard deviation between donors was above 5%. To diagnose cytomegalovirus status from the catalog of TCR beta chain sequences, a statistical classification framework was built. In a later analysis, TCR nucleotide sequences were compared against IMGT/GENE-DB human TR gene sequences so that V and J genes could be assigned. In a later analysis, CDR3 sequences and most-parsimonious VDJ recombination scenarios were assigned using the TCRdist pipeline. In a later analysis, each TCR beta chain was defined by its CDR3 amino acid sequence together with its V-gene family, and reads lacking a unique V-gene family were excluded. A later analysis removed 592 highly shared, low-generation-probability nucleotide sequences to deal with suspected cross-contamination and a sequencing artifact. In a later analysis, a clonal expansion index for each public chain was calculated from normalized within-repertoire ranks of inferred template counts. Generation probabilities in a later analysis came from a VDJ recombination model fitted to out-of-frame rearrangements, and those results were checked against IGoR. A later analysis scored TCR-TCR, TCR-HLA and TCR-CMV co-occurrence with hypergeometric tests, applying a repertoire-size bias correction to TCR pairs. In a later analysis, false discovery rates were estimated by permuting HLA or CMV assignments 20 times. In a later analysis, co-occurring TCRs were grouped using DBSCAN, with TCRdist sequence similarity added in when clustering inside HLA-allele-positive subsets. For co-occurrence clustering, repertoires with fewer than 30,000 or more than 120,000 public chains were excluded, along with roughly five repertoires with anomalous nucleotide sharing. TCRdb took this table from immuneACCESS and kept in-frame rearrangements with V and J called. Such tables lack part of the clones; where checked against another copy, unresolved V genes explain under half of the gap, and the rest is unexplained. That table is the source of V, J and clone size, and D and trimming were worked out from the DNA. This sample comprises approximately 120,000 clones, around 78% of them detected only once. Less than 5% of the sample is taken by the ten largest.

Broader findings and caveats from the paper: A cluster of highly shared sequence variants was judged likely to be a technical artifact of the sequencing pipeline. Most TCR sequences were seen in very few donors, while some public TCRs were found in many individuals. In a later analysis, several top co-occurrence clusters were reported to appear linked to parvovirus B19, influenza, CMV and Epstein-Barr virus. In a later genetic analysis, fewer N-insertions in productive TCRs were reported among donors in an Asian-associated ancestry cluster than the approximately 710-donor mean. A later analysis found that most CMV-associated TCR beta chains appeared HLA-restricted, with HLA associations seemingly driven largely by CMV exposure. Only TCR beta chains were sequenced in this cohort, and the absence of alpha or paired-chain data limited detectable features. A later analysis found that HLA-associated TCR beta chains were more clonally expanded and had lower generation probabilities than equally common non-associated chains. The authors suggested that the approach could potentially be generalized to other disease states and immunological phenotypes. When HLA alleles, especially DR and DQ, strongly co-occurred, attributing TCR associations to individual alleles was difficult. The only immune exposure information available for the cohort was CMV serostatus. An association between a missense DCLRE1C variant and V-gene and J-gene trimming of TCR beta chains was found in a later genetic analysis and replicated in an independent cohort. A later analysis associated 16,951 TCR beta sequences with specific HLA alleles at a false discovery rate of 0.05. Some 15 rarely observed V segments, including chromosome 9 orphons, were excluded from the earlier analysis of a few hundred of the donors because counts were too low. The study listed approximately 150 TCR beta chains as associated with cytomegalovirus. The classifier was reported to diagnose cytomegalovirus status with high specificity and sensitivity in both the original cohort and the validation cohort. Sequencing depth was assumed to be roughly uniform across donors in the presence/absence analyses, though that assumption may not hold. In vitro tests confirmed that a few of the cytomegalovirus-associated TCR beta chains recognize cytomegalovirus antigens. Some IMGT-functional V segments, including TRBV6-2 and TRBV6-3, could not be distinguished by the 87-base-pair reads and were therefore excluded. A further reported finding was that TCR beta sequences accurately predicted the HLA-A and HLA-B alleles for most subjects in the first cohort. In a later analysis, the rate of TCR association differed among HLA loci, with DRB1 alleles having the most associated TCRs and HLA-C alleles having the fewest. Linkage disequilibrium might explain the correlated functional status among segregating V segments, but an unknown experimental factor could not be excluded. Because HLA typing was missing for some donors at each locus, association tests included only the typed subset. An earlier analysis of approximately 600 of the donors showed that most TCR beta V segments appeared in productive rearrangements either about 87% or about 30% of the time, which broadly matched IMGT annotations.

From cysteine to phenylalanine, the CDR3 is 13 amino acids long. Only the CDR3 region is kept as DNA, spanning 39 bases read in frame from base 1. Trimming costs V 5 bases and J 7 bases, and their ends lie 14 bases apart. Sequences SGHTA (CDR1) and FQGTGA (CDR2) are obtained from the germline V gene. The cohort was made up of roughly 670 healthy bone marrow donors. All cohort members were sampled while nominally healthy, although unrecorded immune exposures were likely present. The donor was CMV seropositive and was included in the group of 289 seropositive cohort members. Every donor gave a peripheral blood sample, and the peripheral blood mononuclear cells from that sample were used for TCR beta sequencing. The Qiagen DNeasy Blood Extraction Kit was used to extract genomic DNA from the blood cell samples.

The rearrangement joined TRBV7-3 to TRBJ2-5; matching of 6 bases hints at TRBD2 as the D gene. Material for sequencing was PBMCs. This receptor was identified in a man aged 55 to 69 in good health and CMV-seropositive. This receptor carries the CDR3 CASSPGQGGTQYF. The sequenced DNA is TGTGCCAGCAGCCCCGGCCAGGGAGGGACCCAGTACTTC.